One and the same sample provided the 26 T cell receptor beta chains below, sequenced in a study of OX40 agonist ivuxolimab in advanced cancers. Profiled with immunoSEQ multiplex PCR; TCRdb holds only in-frame clones, not every one. The table includes over 80,000 clones, approximately 90% detected once. This material consisted of CD4+ or CD8+ T cells sorted from blood, taken in a trial of the OX40 agonist ivuxolimab. These receptors all come from an adult with an advanced solid tumor such as melanoma, head and neck, liver or kidney cancer.

The chain carries TRBV11-2 and TRBJ1-1; D remains unclear. The V end lost 1 base, the J end lost 3 bases, and 6 bases lay between the germline ends. The CDR3 consists of 13 residues. Germline V gene data show CDR1 as SGHAT and CDR2 as FQNNGV. The CDR3 sequence: CASSLVGYTEAFF. DNA for the CDR3: TGTGCCAGCAGCTTAGTAGGGTACACTGAAGCTTTCTTT.

The gene calls are TRBV27 and TRBJ1-2, with D tentatively TRBD1 (6 bases). CDR3 size: 12 residues. The germline V gene has CDR1 MNHEY and CDR2 SMNVEV (reference sequence). The V end was cut by 5 bases, the J end by 2 bases, with 6 bases between. CDR3 residues: CASSDRNYGYTF. The DNA for the CDR3 is TGTGCCAGCAGTGACAGGAACTATGGCTACACCTTC.

This chain connects TRBV19 to TRBJ2-2, with TRBD2 matching 14 bases. The CDR3 spans 16 residues. Germline V gives CDR1 LNHDA, CDR2 SQIVND (reference sequence). V lost 7 bases to trimming and J lost 9 bases; unmatched junction nucleotides: 10. The DNA of the CDR3 is TGTGCCAGTACGAGGGGACTAGCGGGAGCCTGGAGGGAGCTGTTTTTT. This sequence encodes CASTRGLAGAWRELFF.

This chain uses TRBV10-3 with TRBJ2-1; D remains unclear. V was clipped by 8 bases and J by 6 bases, with 17 bases between them. Germline V CDR1 and CDR2: ENHRY, SYGVKD. The CDR3 covers 14 residues. As DNA, the CDR3 is TGTGCCATCGGCGAAGGATCTGGTGCCAATGAGCAGTTCTTC. Protein: CAIGEGSGANEQFF.

V usage is TRBV5-4 and J usage is TRBJ2-3, with TRBD2 identical over 12 bases. The CDR3 runs to 17 residues. Germline V gene lookup returns CDR1 SGHNT and CDR2 YYREEE (reference sequence). V lost 3 bases, J lost 2 bases, and 7 bases stayed unmatched. As DNA, the CDR3 is TGTGCCAGCAGCTCAACTCTAGCGGGAGGGACCACAGATACGCAGTATTTT. It translates to CASSSTLAGGTTDTQYF.

V usage is TRBV7-9 and J usage is TRBJ2-3, with 7 nucleotides matching TRBD2. The CDR3 runs 15 residues. Germline CDR1 is SEHNR and CDR2 is FQNEAQ (reference sequence). J lost 2 bases, V lost 11 bases, and 13 bases had no gene match. The CDR3 reads CASLGLAANTDTQYF. For the CDR3, the DNA is TGTGCCTCCCTGGGCCTAGCGGCCAACACAGATACGCAGTATTTT.

This clone was counted once. Here the CDR3 DNA reads TGTGCCAGCAGCCAACCTAGCGGAAGTCGCACAGATACGCAGTATTTT. It is translated as CASSQPSGSRTDTQYF. The chain uses TRBV4-2 and TRBJ2-3; 7 bases line up with TRBD2. In germline, CDR1 is LGHNA, CDR2 YNFKEQ. Trimming at V came to 2 bases and at J to 1 base, leaving 6 bases not matched to a gene. This CDR3 has 16 residues.

This clone was picked up one time. The rearrangement links TRBV7-2 to TRBJ2-2; 13 bases map to TRBD2. Unmatched junction bases numbered 4, after V lost 3 bases and J lost 6 bases. The CDR3 consists of 16 residues. Germline CDR1 reads SGHTA; CDR2 reads FQGNSA. The CDR3 nucleotides read TGTGCCAGCAGCTTGCCGGGACTAGCGGGACCCGGGGAGCTGTTTTTT. Its protein is CASSLPGLAGPGELFF.

The chain recombines TRBV6-6 with TRBJ1-2; 7 nucleotides match TRBD1. The CDR3 extends over 14 amino acids. Germline V gene sequence: CDR1 MNHNY, CDR2 SVGAGI (reference sequence). V was clipped by 2 bases and J by 4 bases; unmatched bases: 4. CDR3 sequence reads: CASSYDGQAYGYTF. The CDR3 DNA is TGTGCCAGCAGTTACGACGGACAGGCCTATGGCTACACCTTC.

The chain joins TRBV4-3 to TRBJ2-5, with 7 bases aligning to TRBD2. The germline V gene has CDR1 LGHNA and CDR2 YSLEER. The junction had 6 bases not matched to a gene; V was cut back by 0 bases and J by 5 bases. The CDR3 is 15 residues long. The CDR3 nucleotides read TGCGCCAGCAGCCAAGAACTCCGGGAGGTCGAGACCCAGTACTTC. Translation gives CASSQELREVETQYF.

With regard to this clone: In the same sample, other DNA sequences code for this CDR3. The rearrangement joins TRBV5-1 to TRBJ1-4; TRBD1 is a possible D gene (5 bases). Trimming took off 0 bases at V and 4 bases at J, with 7 bases between the two ends. The CDR3 loop spans 14 amino acids. Germline lookup yields CDR1 SGHRS and CDR2 YFSETQ. CDR3 amino acids: CASSLGQGNEKLFF. Here the CDR3 DNA reads TGCGCCAGCAGCTTGGGGCAGGGTAATGAAAAACTGTTTTTT. The full variable domain, in which reference TRBV5-1 and TRBJ1-4 provide the parts outside the CDR3, is KAGVTQTPRYLIKTRGQQVTLSCSPISGHRSVSWYQQTPGQGLQFLFEYFSETQRNKGNFPGRFSGRQFSNSRSEMNVSTLELGDSALYLCASSLGQGNEKLFFGSGTQLSVL.

This sequence joins TRBV27 and TRBJ2-3, with TRBD2 as a possible D gene (6 bases). Germline V gives CDR1 MNHEY, CDR2 SMNVEV (reference sequence). V lost 4 bases to trimming and J lost 2 bases, with 19 bases between them. This CDR3 contains 17 residues. The CDR3 loop is CASSSFLPGLHTDTQYF. The CDR3 coding sequence is TGTGCCAGCAGTTCCTTCCTGCCGGGACTTCACACAGATACGCAGTATTTT.

The J gene is TRBJ2-7, the V gene TRBV6-1, with a tentative D call TRBD2 (6 bases). The V end lost 4 bases, the J end lost 6 bases, and 19 bases lay between the germline ends. The CDR3 runs to 15 residues. CDR1 is MNHNS, CDR2 SASEGT, per germline. In nucleotides, the CDR3 is TGTGCCAGCAGTGCACCGGGACTGGGGGTTTCCGAGCAGTACTTC. Encoded protein: CASSAPGLGVSEQYF.

This clone was detected only a few times. This chain connects TRBV5-3 to TRBJ2-3; D is possibly TRBD1 or TRBD2 (6 bases each). TRBV5-3 has ORF status, its function being uncertain. CDR3 size: 16 residues. V dropped 1 base and J dropped 1 base, with 13 bases sitting between them. CDR3: CARSLRGARGTDTQYF. CDR3 sequence (DNA): TGTGCCAGAAGCTTGAGGGGGGCGCGGGGCACAGATACGCAGTATTTT.

This clone was observed a handful of times. V gene TRBV29-1 combines with J gene TRBJ1-3; no reliable D call. Trimming cost V 3 bases and J 2 bases, with 8 bases left between them. Germline CDR1 is SQVTM and CDR2 is ANQGSEA. The CDR3 is 13 residues long. The DNA for the CDR3 is TGCAGCGTTGAGGGGAAAGCTGGAAACACCATATATTTT. It codes for CSVEGKAGNTIYF.

Written as DNA, the CDR3 is TGTGCCAGTAAGGGGGAACCCCGGGGACAGCCCCAGCATTTT. Its translation is CASKGEPRGQPQHF. The chain has TRBV19 and TRBJ1-5; the D gene is possibly TRBD1 (6 bases). Germline-derived CDR1 and CDR2 are LNHDA and SQIVND (reference sequence). The CDR3 consists of 14 residues. V was shortened by 7 bases and J by 7 bases, with 17 bases between the two germline ends.

The chain couples TRBV19 to TRBJ1-5; a possible D gene is TRBD1 (6 bases). There are 15 residues in the CDR3. The V and J ends lost 6 bases and 0 bases respectively, with 12 bases between them. CDR1 and CDR2 (germline): LNHDA, SQIVND (reference sequence). The CDR3 nucleotides read TGTGCCAGTAGACCACAGGGTTATAGCAATCAGCCCCAGCATTTT. Its protein product is CASRPQGYSNQPQHF.

The chain is built from TRBV6-5 and TRBJ1-3, with TRBD1 as a possible D gene (6 bases). CDR3 size: 14 residues. CDR1 is MNHEY and CDR2 is SVGAGI in the germline V gene. Trimming took 6 bases from V and 2 from J, leaving 11 bases between them. In DNA, the CDR3 is TGTGCCAGCAGAACCGGGACAACTGGAAACACCATATATTTT. This translates into CASRTGTTGNTIYF.

The V call is TRBV5-4, the J call TRBJ1-5; D is possibly TRBD1 (5 bases). The CDR3 is 14 amino acids. The ends were cut back, 4 bases at V and 5 bases at J, with 13 bases in the middle. Germline CDR1 and CDR2: SGHNT and YYREEE (reference sequence). CDR3 bases: TGTGCCAGCAGCCCGGGACTTGGGGATCAGCCCCAGCATTTT. Its protein is CASSPGLGDQPQHF.

The V gene is TRBV5-6, the J gene TRBJ1-2; no clear D gene. Germline values: CDR1 SGHDT, CDR2 YYEEEE. The CDR3 sequence is 14 residues long. V lost 1 base and J lost 7, with 14 bases in between. CDR3 sequence reads: CASSLTPIHSGYTF. CDR3 coding DNA: TGTGCCAGCAGCTTGACCCCAATCCATTCTGGCTACACCTTC.

The chain recombines TRBV4-1 with TRBJ1-1; D remains unclear. CDR3 length: 15 amino acids. V was trimmed by 0 bases and J by 5 bases, leaving 13 bases between them. Germline V gives CDR1 MGHRA, CDR2 YSYEKL. As DNA, the CDR3 is TGCGCCAGCAGCCAAGATACGAGTACGCGGACTGAAGCTTTCTTT. Protein sequence: CASSQDTSTRTEAFF.

J is TRBJ2-7 and V is TRBV7-8; D gene unclear. The V end lost 0 bases, the J end lost 0 bases, and 9 bases lay between the germline ends. The CDR3 contains 15 residues. Germline loops: CDR1 SGHVS, CDR2 FQNEAQ. In DNA, the CDR3 is TGTGCCAGCAGCTTAGCGGGCCTAAGCTCCTACGAGCAGTACGTC. Translation: CASSLAGLSSYEQYV.

V and J are TRBV10-3 and TRBJ1-2, with TRBD1 identical over 8 bases. V lost 0 bases, J lost 7 bases, and 10 bases stayed unmatched. Germline assignment: CDR1 ENHRY and CDR2 SYGVKD. The CDR3 is made up of 16 amino acids. CDR3 DNA: TGTGCCATCAGTGAGTCGGGCTTTGCAGGGGGCGGTGGCTACACCTTC. Protein product: CAISESGFAGGGGYTF.

V usage is TRBV7-9 and J usage is TRBJ2-6; D is ambiguous. The CDR3 totals 13 residues. Germline V gene lookup returns CDR1 SEHNR and CDR2 FQNEAQ (reference sequence). Trimming took off 5 bases at V and 2 bases at J, with 4 bases between the two ends. CDR3 in DNA: TGTGCCAGCAGCGGTACTGGGGCCAACGTCCTGACTTTC. Residues: CASSGTGANVLTF. Based on the CDR3 plus reference TRBV7-9 and TRBJ2-6, the full variable domain is DTGVSQNPRHKITKRGQNVTFRCDPISEHNRLYWYRQTLGQGPEFLTYFQNEAQLEKSRLLSDRFSAERPKGSFSTLEIQRTEQGDSAMYLCASSGTGANVLTFGAGSRLTVL.

This clone occurred a few times. This sequence joins TRBV15 and TRBJ1-1, with D uncertain. Per germline, CDR1 LNHNV and CDR2 YYDKDF (reference sequence). The V and J ends lost 0 bases and 2 bases respectively, with 7 bases between them. The CDR3 runs 14 residues. CDR3 sequence: CATSRESGNTEAFF. The CDR3 DNA reads as TGTGCCACCAGCAGAGAGAGCGGAAACACTGAAGCTTTCTTT.

The J gene is TRBJ2-3, the V gene TRBV7-3; D is ambiguous. The germline CDR1 and CDR2 sequences are SGHTA and FQGTGA. V dropped 1 base and J dropped 0 bases, with 5 bases sitting between them. The CDR3 runs 14 residues. CDR3 bases: TGTGCCAGCAGCTTAAGGGCCAGCACAGATACGCAGTATTTT. Translated, it gives CASSLRASTDTQYF.